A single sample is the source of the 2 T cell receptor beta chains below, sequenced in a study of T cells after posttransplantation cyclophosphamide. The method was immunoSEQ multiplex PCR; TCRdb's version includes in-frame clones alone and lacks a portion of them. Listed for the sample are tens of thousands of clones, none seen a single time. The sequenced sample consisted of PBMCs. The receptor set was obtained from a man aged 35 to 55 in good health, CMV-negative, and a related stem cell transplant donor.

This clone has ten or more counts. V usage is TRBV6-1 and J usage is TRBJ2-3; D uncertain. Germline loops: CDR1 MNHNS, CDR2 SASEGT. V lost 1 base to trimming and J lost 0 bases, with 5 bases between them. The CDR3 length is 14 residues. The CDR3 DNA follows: TGTGCCAGCAGTGAAGGGCCAAGCACAGATACGCAGTATTTT. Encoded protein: CASSEGPSTDTQYF.

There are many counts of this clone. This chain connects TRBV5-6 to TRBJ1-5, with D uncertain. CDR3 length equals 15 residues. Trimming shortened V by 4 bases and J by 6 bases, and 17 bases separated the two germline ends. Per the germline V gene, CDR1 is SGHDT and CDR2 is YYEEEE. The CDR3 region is CASSAFGVGSQPQHF. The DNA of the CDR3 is TGTGCCAGCAGCGCGTTTGGGGTAGGGAGTCAGCCCCAGCATTTT.